The 30 T cell receptor beta chains listed next were all sequenced from one sample in a study of blood T cell repertoires in COVID-19. The table came from immunoSEQ multiplex PCR; TCRdb's copy has only in-frame clones and leaves some out. The sample shows a few hundred thousand clones, around 90% of them seen only once. Sequences were obtained from PBMCs or T cells enriched from blood (not recorded which). Receptors were obtained from a young man who had recovered from COVID-19.

CDR3 DNA: TGTGCCAGCAGCGTAGTGGACAGGGGTGATGGCTACACCTTC. It translates to CASSVVDRGDGYTF. This chain connects TRBV9 to TRBJ1-2; 9 nucleotides agree with TRBD1. This CDR3 is built from 14 residues. CDR1 and CDR2 from the germline V gene are SGDLS and YYNGEE. J was trimmed by 6 bases and V by 0 bases; bases with no gene match: 3.

This chain joins TRBV18 and TRBJ2-1, with D tentatively TRBD1 (5 bases). The CDR3 spans 13 residues. The V end was cut by 10 bases, the J end by 4 bases, with 14 bases between. CDR1 and CDR2 from the germline V gene are KGHSH and LQKENI. CDR3 in amino acids: CATSNTGYNEQFF. DNA for the CDR3: TGTGCCACTTCTAACACAGGTTACAATGAGCAGTTCTTC.

CDR3 sequence: CASSFIPQPQHF. The DNA for the CDR3 is TGTGCCAGCAGTTTTATTCCTCAGCCCCAGCATTTT. This chain links TRBV12-3 or TRBV12-4 with TRBJ1-5, with D hard to call. The CDR3 consists of 12 residues. V dropped 3 bases and J dropped 6 bases, with 6 bases sitting between them.

The chain has TRBV30 and TRBJ1-5; D gene unclear. This CDR3 spans 14 amino acids. Germline CDR1 reads GTSNPN; CDR2 reads SVGIG (reference sequence). Deletions cut 0 bases from V and 0 bases from J, with 6 bases between. CDR3 nucleotide sequence: TGTGCCTGGAGTGTACTAAATAGCAATCAGCCCCAGCATTTT. This codes for CAWSVLNSNQPQHF.

This clone has more than one count but fewer than ten. J is TRBJ1-2 and V is TRBV19, with 12 bases identical to TRBD1. V shed 9 bases and J 4 bases; nucleotides not matched to a gene: 6. Germline CDR1 LNHDA, CDR2 SQIVND (reference sequence). This CDR3 spans 14 amino acids. The CDR3 sequence: CASGTGGETYGYTF. In nucleotides, the CDR3 is TGTGCCAGCGGGACAGGGGGCGAAACCTATGGCTACACCTTC.

The gene calls are TRBV3-1 (or the pseudogene TRBV3-2) and TRBJ2-7; tentative D call: TRBD2 (6 bases). Germline CDR1 reads LGHDT; CDR2 reads YNNKEL (reference sequence). The CDR3 totals 16 residues. Deletions cut 4 bases from V and 3 bases from J, with 19 bases between. Here the CDR3 reads CASSLLPAGPGYEQYF. As DNA, the CDR3 is TGTGCCAGCAGCCTATTACCAGCGGGTCCCGGCTACGAGCAGTACTTC.

The rearrangement links TRBV2 to TRBJ1-4, with D uncertain. CDR3 length: 12 residues. CDR1 and CDR2 from the germline V gene are SNHLY and FYNNEI. V was shortened by 6 bases and J by 4 bases, with 6 bases between the two germline ends. CDR3 region: CASRRDNEKLFF. The CDR3 DNA reads as TGTGCCAGCAGGAGAGATAATGAAAAACTGTTTTTT.

This clone showed up just a few times. The V call is TRBV15, the J call TRBJ1-2; the match to TRBD1 covers 7 bases. V was clipped by 0 bases and J by 2 bases; unmatched bases: 6. The length of the CDR3 is 16 residues. Germline V gene data show CDR1 as LNHNV and CDR2 as YYDKDF (reference sequence). Here the CDR3 reads CATSRDKGQLNYGYTF. CDR3 nucleotides: TGTGCCACCAGCAGAGATAAGGGACAGCTAAACTATGGCTACACCTTC.

This clone came up once. This chain connects TRBV7-9 to TRBJ2-1; 8 bases fit TRBD2. The CDR3 runs 14 residues. V shed 6 bases, J shed 8 bases, and the junction held 9 bases outside the gene matches. Germline V lookup: CDR1 SEHNR, CDR2 FQNEAQ (reference sequence). CDR3 sequence (DNA): TGTGCCAGCAGTTTTAGCGGGGTGGGGGATGAGCAGTTCTTC. As protein: CASSFSGVGDEQFF.

The V and J genes are TRBV18 and TRBJ2-2, with TRBD2 as a possible D gene (6 bases). This CDR3 comprises 17 residues. Trimming shortened V by 0 bases and J by 4 bases, and 15 bases separated the two germline ends. Germline-derived CDR1 and CDR2 are KGHSH and LQKENI. This CDR3 is CASSPPGSKRATGELFF. In nucleotides, the CDR3 is TGTGCCAGCTCACCACCGGGGTCCAAGCGGGCCACCGGGGAGCTGTTTTTT.

This sequence joins TRBV5-4 and TRBJ2-3; no clear D. Germline values: CDR1 SGHNT, CDR2 YYREEE (reference sequence). The CDR3 has 14 amino acids. V was pared by 1 base and J by 6 bases, with 12 bases between. In DNA form, the CDR3 reads TGTGCCAGCAGCTTGAGTGGCCTGCAGGATACGCAGTATTTT. Its protein product is CASSLSGLQDTQYF. The entire variable domain, with the rest obtained from reference TRBV5-4 and TRBJ2-3, is as follows: ETGVTQSPTHLIKTRGQQVTLRCSSQSGHNTVSWYQQALGQGPQFIFQYYREEENGRGNFPPRFSGLQFPNYSSELNVNALELDDSALYLCASSLSGLQDTQYFGPGTRLTVL.

In its sample, this clone was seen a few times. V usage is TRBV27 and J usage is TRBJ1-2, with a weak D call TRBD1 (5 bases). The V end was cut by 3 bases, the J end by 2 bases, with 13 bases between. The CDR3 covers 15 residues. The germline gives CDR1 MNHEY, CDR2 SMNVEV (reference sequence). CDR3 coding DNA: TGTGCCAGCAGTTTGGAGGGCAGGGCGAACTATGGCTACACCTTC. Amino acid sequence: CASSLEGRANYGYTF.

The chain has TRBV25-1 and TRBJ1-3, with D maybe TRBD1 (5 bases). V was pared by 6 bases and J by 2 bases, with 11 bases between. The CDR3 covers 14 residues. Germline loops: CDR1 MGHDK, CDR2 SYGVNS. The DNA of the CDR3 is TGTGCCAGCAGCCTTACCAGGGCTGGAAACACCATATATTTT. It codes for CASSLTRAGNTIYF.

This rearrangement joins TRBV10-2 to TRBJ2-5, with 9 bases identical to TRBD1. The CDR3 covers 15 residues. Losses at the gene ends were 0 bases for V and 5 bases for J; bases not matched to a gene: 4. Germline V lookup: CDR1 WSHSY, CDR2 SAAADI. This CDR3 reads CASSESGTGWETQYF. The DNA for the CDR3 is TGCGCCAGCAGTGAGTCCGGGACAGGGTGGGAGACCCAGTACTTC.

V usage is TRBV6-5 and J usage is TRBJ2-7; TRBD2 agrees at 11 bases. The V gene's germline CDR1 is MNHEY and CDR2 SVGAGI. Losses at the gene ends were 5 bases for V and 3 bases for J; bases not matched to a gene: 6. This CDR3 has 15 amino acids. The CDR3 DNA is TGTGCCAGCAGTCCGAGGACTAGCGGGTACTACGAGCAGTACTTC. Amino acids: CASSPRTSGYYEQYF.

This clone was observed a handful of times. The CDR3, as DNA: TGCGCCAGCAGCTTGGTTGTAGCGGGGGGACAGACCAATGAGCAGTTCTTC. It yields the protein CASSLVVAGGQTNEQFF. V gene TRBV5-1 combines with J gene TRBJ2-1, with 10 bases identical to TRBD2. The germline V gene has CDR1 SGHRS and CDR2 YFSETQ. This CDR3 has 17 amino acids. V lost 0 bases, J lost 6 bases, and 9 bases stayed unmatched.

This clone was counted once. The chain links TRBV29-1 to TRBJ1-5; tentatively, D is TRBD1 (5 bases). The V end lost 5 bases, the J end lost 3 bases, and 11 bases lay between the germline ends. This CDR3 has 13 amino acids. Germline V lookup: CDR1 SQVTM, CDR2 ANQGSEA. The CDR3 DNA sequence: TGCAGCGTTTGGGGGAGGCACAATCAGCCCCAGCATTTT. Amino acids: CSVWGRHNQPQHF.

This clone was seen more than once but under ten times. CDR3 residues: CASGSQTVRQGNQPQHF. The CDR3 coding sequence is TGTGCCAGCGGATCTCAAACAGTAAGACAGGGCAATCAGCCCCAGCATTTT. V gene TRBV27 combines with J gene TRBJ1-5; weak D call: TRBD1 (6 bases). Germline assignment: CDR1 MNHEY and CDR2 SMNVEV (reference sequence). The CDR3 loop spans 17 amino acids. V was shortened by 8 bases and J by 2 bases, with 22 bases between the two germline ends.

The rearrangement joins TRBV7-2 to TRBJ2-5; 9 bases map to TRBD1. J gave up 7 bases and V 5 bases, and 8 bases lay outside the gene matches. The length of the CDR3 is 14 residues. The V gene's germline CDR1 is SGHTA and CDR2 FQGNSA. The CDR3 coding sequence is TGTGCCAGCAGCCCGGGGACAGGGCGAGGGACCCAGTACTTC. Protein: CASSPGTGRGTQYF.

The rearrangement joins TRBV11-2 to TRBJ2-7; D gene unclear. V was shortened by 0 bases and J by 5 bases, with 5 bases between the two germline ends. Germline V lookup: CDR1 SGHAT, CDR2 FQNNGV. The CDR3 contains 12 residues. In DNA, the CDR3 is TGTGCCAGCAGCTTAGATCTACACGAGCAGTACTTC. Its protein is CASSLDLHEQYF.

This chain uses TRBV11-3 with TRBJ2-1; TRBD2 matches 12 bases. The V segment lost 5 bases and the J segment 8 bases; nucleotides outside the gene matches: 7. Per germline, CDR1 SGHNT and CDR2 YENEEA. The CDR3 extends over 15 amino acids. The CDR3 reads CASSRRTSGADEQFF. CDR3 nucleotide sequence: TGTGCCAGCAGCCGGAGGACTAGCGGGGCGGATGAGCAGTTCTTC.

The chain recombines TRBV7-2 with TRBJ1-5, with D unclear. Germline CDR1 and CDR2: SGHTA and FQGNSA. Trimming took 1 base from V and 0 from J, leaving 4 bases between them. The CDR3 has 14 amino acids. CDR3: CASSLVNSNQPQHF. As DNA, the CDR3 is TGTGCCAGCAGCTTAGTCAATAGCAATCAGCCCCAGCATTTT.

The chain is built from TRBV29-1 and TRBJ2-3; D perhaps matches TRBD1 (6 bases). The V and J ends lost 2 bases and 2 bases respectively, with 14 bases between them. The CDR3 consists of 15 residues. Per the germline V gene, CDR1 is SQVTM and CDR2 is ANQGSEA. In nucleotides, the CDR3 is TGCAGCGTTGAAAAGGGGGATTGGGACACAGATACGCAGTATTTT. Translated, it gives CSVEKGDWDTDTQYF.

The rearrangement links TRBV19 to TRBJ1-4, with D possibly matching TRBD1 (6 bases). The V and J ends lost 9 bases and 5 bases respectively, with 13 bases between them. Germline V CDR1 and CDR2: LNHDA, SQIVND (reference sequence). This CDR3 is built from 13 residues. The CDR3 protein is CASSTGWNEKLFF. In DNA, the CDR3 is TGTGCCAGCTCAACAGGGTGGAATGAAAAACTGTTTTTT.

The chain has TRBV4-1 and TRBJ1-1, with 8 bases lining up with TRBD1. The germline CDR1 and CDR2 sequences are MGHRA and YSYEKL. This CDR3 region has 15 residues. V was pared by 2 bases and J by 3 bases, with 5 bases of the junction left unmatched. The CDR3 nucleotides are TGCGCCAGCAGCCAACTGTCAGGGGGCCACACTGAAGCTTTCTTT. Amino acids: CASSQLSGGHTEAFF.

The chain links TRBV18 to TRBJ2-7; 10 bases match TRBD1. Germline loops: CDR1 KGHSH, CDR2 LQKENI. The CDR3 is 17 residues long. The V and J ends lost 2 bases and 4 bases, in that order; junction bases with no gene match: 11. CDR3: CASSPAGTGAWIYEQYF. The DNA of the CDR3 is TGTGCCAGCTCACCAGCCGGGACAGGGGCTTGGATTTACGAGCAGTACTTC. The full variable domain, completed using reference TRBV18 and TRBJ2-7, is NAGVMQNPRHLVRRRGQEARLRCSPMKGHSHVYWYRQLPEEGLKFMVYLQKENIIDESGMPKERFSAEFPKEGPSILRIQQVVRGDSAAYFCASSPAGTGAWIYEQYFGPGTRLTVT.

V gene TRBV10-2 combines with J gene TRBJ2-7; D is ambiguous. Germline-derived CDR1 and CDR2 are WSHSY and SAAADI. V lost 4 bases and J lost 2, with 9 bases in between. This CDR3 region has 13 residues. CDR3 in amino acids: CASSVPGAYEQYF. CDR3 nucleotide sequence: TGCGCCAGCAGTGTCCCAGGCGCCTACGAGCAGTACTTC.

The J gene is TRBJ1-2, the V gene TRBV19; D might be TRBD1 (6 bases). CDR1 and CDR2 (germline): LNHDA, SQIVND (reference sequence). V lost 7 bases to trimming and J lost 8 bases, with 17 bases between them. This CDR3 comprises 13 residues. This chain's CDR3 is CASTTTGRDGYTF. As DNA, the CDR3 is TGTGCCAGTACCACAACAGGGCGAGACGGCTACACCTTC.

CDR3 amino acids: CASTVGPESTVLTF. CDR3 bases: TGTGCCAGCACCGTGGGCCCCGAATCTACCGTCCTGACTTTC. The rearrangement links TRBV2 to TRBJ2-6; the D is unclear. The CDR3 loop spans 14 amino acids. In germline, CDR1 is SNHLY, CDR2 FYNNEI. V was clipped by 7 bases and J by 12 bases, with 19 bases between them.

On this clone itself: The junction does not match germline at one end; this may be a read error. This CDR3 reads CASREAGGYTEQFF. For the CDR3, the DNA is TGTGCCAGCAGGGAGGCGGGGGGCTACACTGAGCAGTTCTTC. V usage is TRBV6-5 and J usage is TRBJ2-1; TRBD2 agrees at 8 bases. The CDR3 runs to 14 residues. Germline loops: CDR1 MNHEY, CDR2 SVGAGI.